This T cell receptor beta chain was retrieved from a study of early T cells in non-severe SARS-CoV-2 infection. Study as a whole: Sequencing used unsorted whole-blood bulk RNA, so chains lack pairing. Study-wide points: CD4 and private specificities were missed by VDJdb matching, which favored anti-spike CD8 responses.

As concerns this clonotype: Its antigen is unidentified. An end of the junction differs from the germline gene, which may be a read error.

Each single cDNA molecule received a unique molecular identifier. TCRdb analysed the 5' RACE reads with MiXCR anew, one entry per CDR3 protein. The table includes roughly 80,000 distinct CDR3 sequences, around 17% detected once. The sequenced sample consisted of whole blood. This clonotype originated in an adult who was a healthcare worker with PCR-confirmed SARS-CoV-2 infection or an uninfected control (not recorded which).

The CDR3: CVSSLDPDRAERRPGELFF. The CDR3 nucleotides read TGTGTCAGCAGCTTAGATCCGGACAGGGCCGAGCGACGACCCGGGGAGCTGTTTTTT. The chain joins TRBV11-2 to TRBJ2-2; 8 nucleotides agree with TRBD1. This CDR3 spans 19 amino acids. Germline assignment: CDR1 SGHAT and CDR2 FQNNGV.